The 31 T cell receptor beta chains below all came from one sample that was sequenced in a study of cytomegalovirus exposure and HLA in healthy donors. In the PCR, 60 Vbeta and 13 Jbeta primers were used. Sequencing was performed with immunoSEQ multiplex PCR; in TCRdb, only in-frame clones are kept and a portion is missing. The repertoire table contains around 130,000 clones. Material for sequencing was PBMCs. Receptors were obtained from a woman aged 60-75 years in good health and CMV-seronegative.

The chain combines TRBV29-1 with TRBJ2-2, with D possibly being TRBD2 (6 bases). This CDR3 comprises 15 residues. V was clipped by 3 bases and J by 0 bases, with 11 bases between them. Germline V gives CDR1 SQVTM, CDR2 ANQGSEA. CDR3 coding DNA: TGCAGCGTTGATGGGCTAGCGCCGAACACCGGGGAGCTGTTTTTT. This translates into CSVDGLAPNTGELFF.

The chain is built from TRBV27 and TRBJ2-1; D is uncertain. The CDR3 is 14 residues long. V was shortened by 0 bases and J by 6 bases, with 9 bases between the two germline ends. Germline V gene sequence: CDR1 MNHEY, CDR2 SMNVEV (reference sequence). CDR3 protein: CASSLSWHLNEQFF. The CDR3 DNA reads TGTGCCAGCAGTTTATCTTGGCACCTCAATGAGCAGTTCTTC.

The chain uses TRBV19 and TRBJ2-2; 14 bases fit TRBD2. Germline assignment: CDR1 LNHDA and CDR2 SQIVND (reference sequence). The length of the CDR3 is 18 residues. V lost 4 bases, J lost 0 bases, and 4 bases stayed unmatched. CDR3 nucleotides: TGTGCCAGTAGTACCAGACTAGCGGGGGGGCCGAACACCGGGGAGCTGTTTTTT. Translation gives CASSTRLAGGPNTGELFF.

This chain joins TRBV28 and TRBJ1-6; 10 bases line up with TRBD1. The CDR3 is made up of 15 amino acids. Germline trimming cut 6 bases from V and 8 bases from J; bases unmatched to any gene: 7. The germline CDR1 and CDR2 sequences are MDHEN and SYDVKM. The CDR3 is CASSPGGTGDSPLHF. CDR3 sequence (DNA): TGTGCCAGCAGCCCCGGCGGGACAGGGGATTCACCCCTCCACTTT.

The chain recombines TRBV29-1 with TRBJ1-1; D possibly corresponds to TRBD1 (6 bases). Trimming removed 6 bases at V and 4 bases at J, with 18 bases between. The CDR3 has 14 residues. Germline CDR1 and CDR2: SQVTM and ANQGSEA. This CDR3 is CSVANRGWSTEAFF. CDR3 in DNA: TGCAGCGTCGCGAATAGGGGGTGGAGCACTGAAGCTTTCTTT.

V and J are TRBV6-1 and TRBJ1-2, with 7 bases that match TRBD1. The CDR3 consists of 14 residues. Germline-derived CDR1 and CDR2 are MNHNS and SASEGT. With V trimmed by 6 bases and J by 7 bases, 11 bases remained unmatched. The CDR3 DNA follows: TGTGCCAGCAGAGGAGGAGGGGGCGTAGGTGGCTACACCTTC. Translating gives CASRGGGGVGGYTF.

The chain is built from TRBV10-2 and TRBJ2-7; 9 nucleotides match TRBD2. The CDR3 is 14 amino acids. Losses at the gene ends were 4 bases for V and 6 bases for J; bases not matched to a gene: 7. Looked up from germline, CDR1 is WSHSY and CDR2 is SAAADI. In DNA, the CDR3 is TGCGCCAGCAGTGCTCAAGCGGGAGGCCGCGAGCAGTACTTC. Translation gives CASSAQAGGREQYF.

The chain employs TRBV20-1 and TRBJ1-2, with D unresolved. The CDR3 has 11 amino acids. Per the germline V gene, CDR1 is DFQATT and CDR2 is SNEGSKA (reference sequence). With 2 bases removed from V and 5 bases from J, the gap between germline ends came to 6 bases. Written as DNA, the CDR3 is TGCAGTGCTAGACGGGGATATGGCTACACCTTC. Protein product: CSARRGYGYTF.

This chain joins TRBV5-1 and TRBJ2-7; the match to TRBD1 covers 8 bases. The J segment lost 2 bases and the V segment lost 3 bases, leaving 1 base of the junction unmatched. The germline V gene encodes CDR1 SGHRS and CDR2 YFSETQ. The CDR3 runs to 13 residues. The CDR3 DNA is TGCGCCAGCAGCTGGGACAGGCCCTACGAGCAGTACTTC. Protein product: CASSWDRPYEQYF.

This chain links TRBV10-3 with TRBJ2-7; 7 bases agree with TRBD2. Germline lookup yields CDR1 ENHRY and CDR2 SYGVKD. The V gene end was trimmed by 6 bases and the J gene end by 2 bases; junction bases not matched to a gene: 4. CDR3 size: 13 residues. This CDR3 is CAIRASGAYEQYF. DNA of the CDR3: TGTGCCATCAGGGCTAGCGGAGCCTACGAGCAGTACTTC.

The chain uses TRBV5-6 and TRBJ1-4; TRBD1 agrees at 7 bases. V dropped 1 base and J dropped 5; count of bases not matched to a gene: 5. Germline V gene sequence: CDR1 SGHDT, CDR2 YYEEEE. The length of the CDR3 is 15 residues. Written as DNA, the CDR3 is TGTGCCAGCAGCTTGTGGGGACAGCCCAATGAAAAACTGTTTTTT. Translated: CASSLWGQPNEKLFF.

The rearrangement links TRBV14 to TRBJ2-1; D perhaps matches TRBD2 (6 bases). The germline V and J ends were trimmed by 1 base and 0 bases, with 10 bases remaining between them. The CDR3 runs to 16 residues. CDR1 and CDR2 from the germline V gene are SGHDN and FVKESK. The CDR3: CASSQAAGLSYNEQFF. CDR3 DNA sequence: TGTGCCAGCAGCCAAGCAGCGGGCCTCTCCTACAATGAGCAGTTCTTC. The whole variable domain, filled in from reference TRBV14 and TRBJ2-1, reads EAGVTQFPSHSVIEKGQTVTLRCDPISGHDNLYWYRRVMGKEIKFLLHFVKESKQDESGMPNNRFLAERTGGTYSTLKVQPAELEDSGVYFCASSQAAGLSYNEQFFGPGTRLTVL.

The rearrangement links TRBV10-3 to TRBJ2-1; 11 nucleotides agree with TRBD1. CDR1 ENHRY and CDR2 SYGVKD come from the germline V gene. CDR3 length: 15 residues. After removal of 6 bases from V and 7 bases from J, the junction contained 8 bases not matched to a gene. The CDR3 protein is CAIRGGQGAWNEQFF. For the CDR3, the DNA is TGTGCCATCAGGGGAGGACAGGGGGCTTGGAATGAGCAGTTCTTC.

This chain connects TRBV5-6 to TRBJ2-7, with 7 bases aligning to TRBD2. Trimming cost V 9 bases and J 4 bases; bases outside gene matches: 16. Germline-derived CDR1 and CDR2 are SGHDT and YYEEEE. CDR3 length: 15 amino acids. This CDR3 is CATARRWEGGYEQYF. DNA of the CDR3: TGTGCCACCGCTAGGAGGTGGGAGGGCGGGTACGAGCAGTACTTC. Full variable domain (missing parts from reference TRBV5-6 and TRBJ2-7): DAGVTQSPTHLIKTRGQQVTLRCSPKSGHDTVSWYQQALGQGPQFIFQYYEEEERQRGNFPDRFSGHQFPNYSSELNVNALLLGDSALYLCATARRWEGGYEQYFGPGTRLTVT.

V gene TRBV10-3 combines with J gene TRBJ2-7, with D perhaps TRBD1 (5 bases). The V end was cut by 4 bases, the J end by 5 bases, with 18 bases between. This CDR3 comprises 15 residues. Germline CDR1 ENHRY, CDR2 SYGVKD. The CDR3 sequence is CAISGQKVLMDEQYF. Here the CDR3 DNA reads TGTGCCATCAGTGGACAGAAGGTTCTAATGGACGAGCAGTACTTC.

The chain couples TRBV7-2 to TRBJ2-4; 8 bases match TRBD1. The CDR3 contains 14 residues. V shed 3 bases, J shed 8 bases, and the junction held 6 bases outside the gene matches. Germline V gives CDR1 SGHTA, CDR2 FQGNSA. CDR3: CASSFSGTGYIQYF. CDR3 coding DNA: TGTGCCAGCAGCTTCTCCGGGACAGGTTACATTCAGTACTTC.

The genes are TRBV7-8 and TRBJ1-1, with a possible D match to TRBD1 (5 bases). The CDR3 has 12 residues. Germline V gives CDR1 SGHVS, CDR2 FQNEAQ. Trimming stripped 5 bases from V and 8 bases from J, with 12 bases between. In DNA form, the CDR3 reads TGTGCCAGCAGCCCCAGGGCCGGGGAAGCTTTCTTT. It yields the protein CASSPRAGEAFF.

The chain joins TRBV7-2 to TRBJ1-1, with 7 bases matching TRBD1. Unmatched junction bases numbered 12, after V lost 5 bases and J lost 0 bases. The CDR3 extends over 17 amino acids. Germline V gives CDR1 SGHTA, CDR2 FQGNSA. The chain's CDR3 is CASSPDLVQGVNTEAFF. CDR3 bases: TGTGCCAGCAGCCCAGACCTCGTCCAGGGGGTGAACACTGAAGCTTTCTTT.

This rearrangement joins TRBV4-1 to TRBJ2-3; 7 positions match TRBD2. V was clipped by 2 bases and J by 2 bases; unmatched bases: 13. The CDR3 consists of 18 residues. Germline V gene sequence: CDR1 MGHRA, CDR2 YSYEKL. In nucleotides, the CDR3 is TGCGCCAGCAGCCAAAAGATATCCCCAAGCGGGATCACAGATACGCAGTATTTT. As protein: CASSQKISPSGITDTQYF.

The chain is built from TRBV2 and TRBJ2-1, with 7 bases that match TRBD1. CDR1 and CDR2 from the germline V gene are SNHLY and FYNNEI. The CDR3 consists of 16 residues. With 6 bases clipped from V and 0 bases from J, the junction kept 8 bases outside the gene matches. CDR3 in DNA: TGTGCCAGCAGCTCGGGACAGCGGAGCTCCTACAATGAGCAGTTCTTC. It codes for CASSSGQRSSYNEQFF.

The V gene is TRBV4-1, the J gene TRBJ1-1; unclear D gene. The CDR3 totals 12 residues. V dropped 5 bases and J dropped 6 bases, with 10 bases sitting between them. Germline V CDR1 and CDR2: MGHRA, YSYEKL. The DNA for the CDR3 is TGCGCCAGCAGCTCCTTCCGGGCTGAAGCTTTCTTT. Protein sequence: CASSSFRAEAFF.

CDR3 bases: TGTGCCAGCAGCCAGGGTTGGGGGCACTATGGCTACACCTTC. This gives the protein CASSQGWGHYGYTF. The V and J genes are TRBV7-9 and TRBJ1-2; D might be TRBD1 (6 bases). The V end lost 5 bases, the J end lost 3 bases, and 13 bases lay between the germline ends. This CDR3 is 14 amino acids long. Germline-derived CDR1 and CDR2 are SEHNR and FQNEAQ (reference sequence).

The CDR3 region is CASSGTAKGNSPLHF. The CDR3 DNA reads as TGTGCCAGCTCTGGGACAGCCAAAGGGAATTCACCCCTCCACTTT. This chain uses TRBV28 with TRBJ1-6, with 7 bases that match TRBD1. Germline values: CDR1 MDHEN, CDR2 SYDVKM. The ends lost 8 bases at V and 7 bases at J; junction bases unmatched: 11. The CDR3 has 15 residues.

The chain joins TRBV4-1 to TRBJ2-4, with TRBD2 identical over 11 bases. The CDR3 spans 18 residues. The V gene end was trimmed by 1 base and the J gene end by 6 bases; junction bases not matched to a gene: 11. Germline V gene sequence: CDR1 MGHRA, CDR2 YSYEKL. CDR3 coding DNA: TGCGCCAGCAGCCAAGTAGCGGGAGGGCCTAAGGGTAGAAACATTCAGTACTTC. As protein: CASSQVAGGPKGRNIQYF.

This sequence joins TRBV5-1 and TRBJ2-1; 7 nucleotides align to TRBD1. The V and J ends lost 3 bases and 3 bases, in that order; junction bases with no gene match: 6. This CDR3 comprises 15 residues. CDR1 and CDR2 from the germline V gene are SGHRS and YFSETQ. This CDR3 is CASSYRDSDYNEQFF. In DNA, the CDR3 is TGCGCCAGCAGCTACCGGGACAGCGACTACAATGAGCAGTTCTTC.

The chain has TRBV4-1 and TRBJ1-5; the match to TRBD1 covers 9 bases. The CDR3 loop spans 16 amino acids. Germline CDR1 and CDR2: MGHRA and YSYEKL. Trimming cost V 0 bases and J 7 bases; bases outside gene matches: 7. The CDR3 is CASSQEDRGLNQPQHF. The CDR3 region has the DNA TGCGCCAGCAGCCAAGAGGACAGGGGCTTAAACCAGCCCCAGCATTTT.

The chain recombines TRBV2 with TRBJ1-2; D is uncertain. The ends were cut back, 2 bases at V and 7 bases at J, with 5 bases in the middle. Germline CDR1 and CDR2: SNHLY and FYNNEI. The CDR3 has 11 amino acids. The CDR3 nucleotides read TGTGCCAGCAGTGAATCTTTTGGCTACACCTTC. Translation: CASSESFGYTF.

The rearrangement links TRBV11-3 to TRBJ2-5, with a weak D call TRBD1 (6 bases). The CDR3 is 15 amino acids. Per germline, CDR1 SGHNT and CDR2 YENEEA. Trimming shortened V by 5 bases and J by 1 base, and 14 bases separated the two germline ends. CDR3 sequence reads: CASSPGEGGQETQYF. For the CDR3, the DNA is TGTGCCAGCAGCCCAGGGGAAGGAGGCCAAGAGACCCAGTACTTC.

The chain recombines TRBV10-1 with TRBJ2-3; D perhaps matches TRBD2 (5 bases). V shed 2 bases and J shed 9 bases, with 9 bases lying between them. CDR1 WNHNN and CDR2 SYGVQD come from the germline V gene (reference sequence). The CDR3 loop spans 12 amino acids. As DNA, the CDR3 is TGCGCCAGCAGTGAGACTAGTGGGACGCAGTATTTT. It is translated as CASSETSGTQYF.

J is TRBJ2-2 and V is TRBV27, with 7 bases matching TRBD2. The CDR3 covers 16 residues. Losses at the gene ends were 4 bases for V and 3 bases for J; bases not matched to a gene: 8. Germline assignment: CDR1 MNHEY and CDR2 SMNVEV (reference sequence). This CDR3 is CASSSPQRDHTGELFF. The CDR3 nucleotides read TGTGCCAGCAGTTCACCCCAGCGGGACCACACCGGGGAGCTGTTTTTT.

The chain couples TRBV18 to TRBJ1-3, with TRBD1 identical over 8 bases. The ends lost 3 bases at V and 4 bases at J; junction bases unmatched: 8. The germline V gene encodes CDR1 KGHSH and CDR2 LQKENI. The CDR3 covers 16 residues. CDR3 sequence reads: CASSPLTGARGNTIYF. DNA for the CDR3: TGTGCCAGCTCACCCCTGACAGGGGCTCGAGGAAACACCATATATTTT.